The 5 T cell receptor beta chains given below trace back to one sample, sequenced in a study of cytomegalovirus exposure and HLA in healthy donors. Researchers ran the PCR with 60 Vbeta and 13 Jbeta primers. Only in-frame clones appear in the TCRdb table, and some are missing; sequencing was by immunoSEQ multiplex PCR. Counted here are 150,000 to 200,000 clones, under 9.5% occurring once; the ten biggest clones make up approximately 1.4%. The sequencing input was PBMCs. The receptors were gathered from a woman between 25 and 40 years old in good health and CMV-seropositive.

This rearrangement joins TRBV15 to TRBJ1-5; D is perhaps TRBD1 (5 bases). The germline CDR1 and CDR2 sequences are LNHNV and YYDKDF (reference sequence). The CDR3 has 14 residues. Trimming shortened V by 1 base and J by 6 bases, and 10 bases separated the two germline ends. The CDR3 protein is CATSRVRGGQPQHF. In nucleotides, the CDR3 is TGTGCCACCAGCAGAGTAAGGGGCGGTCAGCCCCAGCATTTT. Using reference TRBV15 and TRBJ1-5 for the parts outside the CDR3, the full variable domain is DAMVIQNPRYQVTQFGKPVTLSCSQTLNHNVMYWYQQKSSQAPKLLFHYYDKDFNNEADTPDNFQSRRPNTSFCFLDIRSPGLGDTAMYLCATSRVRGGQPQHFGDGTRLSIL.

This clone was observed a few times. The chain is built from TRBV7-9 and TRBJ2-3, with D perhaps matching TRBD1 (5 bases). Trimming cost V 4 bases and J 3 bases, with 14 bases left between them. This CDR3 has 15 residues. In germline, CDR1 is SEHNR, CDR2 FQNEAQ (reference sequence). The CDR3 loop is CASSSGSSGTDTQYF. The CDR3, as DNA: TGTGCCAGCAGCTCTGGATCGTCAGGGACAGATACGCAGTATTTT.

This CDR3 is CASSMVGQGDYGYTF. The CDR3 DNA reads as TGTGCCAGTAGTATGGTGGGTCAGGGGGACTATGGCTACACCTTC. The gene calls are TRBV19 and TRBJ1-2, with TRBD1 matching 7 bases. The length of the CDR3 is 15 residues. Looked up from germline, CDR1 is LNHDA and CDR2 is SQIVND (reference sequence). Losses at the gene ends were 3 bases for V and 3 bases for J; bases not matched to a gene: 7.

The rearrangement uses TRBV10-2 and TRBJ2-3, with 8 nucleotides matching TRBD2. Germline trimming cut 2 bases from V and 1 base from J; bases unmatched to any gene: 2. The V gene's germline CDR1 is WSHSY and CDR2 SAAADI. The CDR3 is 15 residues long. The CDR3 bases are TGCGCCAGCAGTGAGGTGCGGGAGGGCACAGATACGCAGTATTTT. It codes for CASSEVREGTDTQYF.

This clone was recorded a few times. The chain has TRBV7-7 and TRBJ1-5; D uncertain. The V gene lost 1 base and the J gene lost 4 bases, with 5 bases spanning the gap. This CDR3 contains 13 residues. In germline, CDR1 is SSHAT, CDR2 FNYEAQ (reference sequence). CDR3 residues: CASSLGENQPQHF. CDR3 DNA: TGTGCCAGCAGCTTAGGAGAGAATCAGCCCCAGCATTTT.